Listed below are T cell receptor beta chains from one sample, sequenced in a study of post-analysis software for immune sequencing data. TCRdb called the PCR reads again in MiXCR, with one record for every CDR3 protein. The table records about 770,000 distinct CDR3 sequences, 46% of them present only once. What was sequenced was blood. The receptors were gathered from a girl between 5 and 17 years old with multiple sclerosis. CDR3s include the opening cysteine and the closing phenylalanine or tryptophan. Each record gives: clone size, J gene, V gene, D gene, CDR3 protein, CDR3 DNA. A D gene is named only where the DNA matches it firmly. The size of a clone is reported for some rows only, either as once, few or many, or as a class for expanded clones.

>few|TRBJ2-6|TRBV7-6|TRBD1
CASSRGGQPHSGANVLTF
TGTGCCAGCAGCCGAGGGGGCCAACCCCATTCTGGGGCCAACGTCCTGACTTTC
>.|TRBJ1-2|TRBV10-3|.
CAISEGNYGYTF
TGTGCCATCAGTGAGGGTAACTATGGCTACACCTTC
>.|TRBJ2-7|TRBV7-8|TRBD2
CASGLAGGSEQYF
TGTGCCAGCGGACTAGCGGGGGGATCCGAGCAGTACTTC
>.|TRBJ1-1|TRBV28|TRBD1
CASSLKGQGISEAFF
TGTGCCAGCAGTCTAAAGGGACAGGGAATATCTGAAGCTTTCTTT
>few|TRBJ2-5|TRBV9|TRBD2
CASSVGSGIKTQYF
TGTGCCAGCAGCGTGGGTAGCGGGATAAAGACCCAGTACTTC
>few|TRBJ2-7|TRBV28|TRBD2
CASSGSGLAHEQYF
TGTGCCAGCAGTGGGTCGGGACTAGCCCACGAGCAGTACTTC
>few|TRBJ2-3|TRBV7-2|TRBD1
CASSWGQGADTQYF
TGTGCCAGCAGCTGGGGACAGGGCGCAGATACGCAGTATTTT
>.|TRBJ2-4|TRBV20-1|TRBD2
CSASLAEGILAKNIQYF
TGCAGTGCTAGTCTAGCGGAGGGGATTCTAGCCAAAAACATTCAGTACTTC
>.|TRBJ2-5|TRBV5-6|.
CASSMSETQYF
TGTGCCAGCAGCATGTCCGAGACCCAGTACTTC
>.|TRBJ1-5|TRBV24-1|.
CATSDNVGGNQPQHF
TGTGCCACCAGTGATAACGTTGGCGGCAATCAGCCCCAGCATTTT
>few|TRBJ1-1|TRBV5-5|.
CASSSMSWGASEAFF
TGTGCCAGCAGCTCAATGAGCTGGGGGGCATCTGAAGCTTTCTTT
>.|TRBJ1-2|TRBV27|.
CASSPLTGYGYTF
TGTGCCAGCAGTCCCCTAACGGGGTATGGCTACACCTTC
>.|TRBJ2-1|TRBV7-9|.
CASSLNRVINNEQFF
TGTGCCAGCAGCTTAAACAGGGTAATAAACAATGAGCAGTTCTTC
>.|TRBJ2-3|TRBV24-1|.
CATSDLREDYTDTQYF
TGTGCCACCAGTGACCTGCGCGAAGATTACACAGATACGCAGTATTTT
>few|TRBJ2-3|TRBV5-1|.
CASSLEGAEDTDTQYF
TGCGCCAGCAGCTTGGAAGGCGCGGAGGACACAGATACGCAGTATTTT
>few|TRBJ2-4|TRBV7-2|TRBD1
CASSLQGAREQYF
TGTGCCAGCAGCTTACAGGGGGCGCGAGAGCAGTACTTC
>few|TRBJ1-2|TRBV5-5|.
CASTLDVGGGYTF
TGTGCCAGCACCCTAGATGTGGGGGGAGGCTACACCTTC
>few|TRBJ2-5|TRBV28|TRBD2
CASRTSGQETQYF
TGTGCCAGCAGAACTAGCGGGCAAGAGACCCAGTACTTC
>.|TRBJ1-2|TRBV28|.
CASSLLWQGDGGYTF
TGTGCCAGCAGTTTGCTGTGGCAGGGTGACGGTGGCTACACCTTC
>.|TRBJ2-7|TRBV7-2|TRBD2
CASSFRRTSVPYEQYF
TGTGCCAGCAGCTTCCGGCGGACTAGCGTCCCCTACGAGCAGTACTTC
>few|TRBJ1-1|TRBV6-5|.
CASSYGQENTEAFF
TGTGCCAGCAGTTACGGTCAGGAGAACACTGAAGCTTTCTTT
>.|TRBJ2-3|TRBV6-5|TRBD2
CASTSVAGAEDTQYF
TGTGCCAGCACCTCCGTAGCGGGAGCCGAAGATACGCAGTATTTT
>.|TRBJ1-5|TRBV21-1|.
CASSKGGGMEPQHF
TGTGCCAGCAGCAAAGGAGGGGGAATGGAGCCCCAGCATTTT
>few|TRBJ2-1|TRBV4-3|.
CASSLEGAYNEQFF
TGCGCCAGCAGCCTCGAGGGGGCCTACAATGAGCAGTTCTTC
>.|TRBJ1-2|TRBV7-6|.
CASSHKAGDGYTF
TGTGCCAGCAGCCATAAAGCGGGGGATGGCTACACCTTC
>.|TRBJ2-3|TRBV2|.
CASSPQGFADTQYF
TGTGCCAGCAGTCCTCAGGGATTCGCAGATACGCAGTATTTT
>few|TRBJ2-1|TRBV10-3|TRBD1
CAISTGGNEQFF
TGTGCCATTTCGACAGGGGGTAATGAGCAGTTCTTC
>.|TRBJ2-6|TRBV5-6|TRBD1
CASSLDRGLGANVLTF
TGTGCCAGCAGCCTGGACAGGGGGCTCGGGGCCAACGTCCTGACTTTC
>once|TRBJ2-3|TRBV14|TRBD2
CASSQLPRLAGGLRTDTQYF
TGTGCCAGCAGCCAACTCCCCAGGCTAGCGGGAGGGCTTCGCACAGATACGCAGTATTTT
>.|TRBJ2-7|TRBV20-1|.
CSARTPRGGEQYF
TGCAGTGCTCGGACACCCCGAGGTGGGGAGCAGTACTTC
>.|TRBJ1-5|TRBV4-1|.
CASSQNRQGNQPQHF
TGCGCCAGCAGCCAAAACCGACAGGGCAATCAGCCCCAGCATTTT
>many|TRBJ2-7|TRBV5-1|.
CASSPRAERGEQYF
TGCGCCAGCAGCCCGAGGGCAGAACGGGGGGAGCAGTACTTC
>.|TRBJ2-5|TRBV7-9|.
CASSLSEASKNIRYF
TGTGCCAGCAGCTTATCGGAGGCGTCCAAAAACATTCGGTACTTC
>.|TRBJ2-5|TRBV5-1|TRBD2
CASSLTGLAGETQYF
TGCGCCAGCAGCCTCACGGGACTAGCGGGAGAGACCCAGTACTTC
>many|TRBJ2-3|TRBV29-1|.
CSVDAGADTQYF
TGCAGCGTCGATGCAGGGGCGGATACGCAGTATTTT
>few|TRBJ2-4|TRBV30|TRBD1
CAWSAQGPGEQYF
TGTGCCTGGAGTGCACAGGGGCCGGGTGAGCAGTACTTC
>.|TRBJ2-3|TRBV12-3/TRBV12-4|TRBD2
CASISIAGVDTQYF
TGTGCCAGCATCAGCATAGCGGGAGTGGATACGCAGTATTTT
>.|TRBJ2-3|TRBV20-1|.
CSARHPLTSTDTQYF
TGCAGTGCTAGACACCCGCTTACTAGCACAGATACGCAGTATTTT
>few|TRBJ2-1|TRBV5-1|TRBD2
CASQARYGRVDEQFF
TGCGCCAGCCAAGCGAGGTACGGGAGGGTCGATGAGCAGTTCTTC
>.|TRBJ1-2|TRBV15|.
CATSRDLRDQGYTF
TGTGCCACCAGCAGAGACCTCAGGGACCAGGGCTACACCTTC
>.|TRBJ2-7|TRBV6-1|TRBD2
CASREEREGRYEQYF
TGTGCCAGCAGGGAAGAGCGGGAGGGCCGGTACGAGCAGTACTTC
>.|TRBJ2-7|TRBV28|TRBD2
CASSVPGRELPYEQYF
TGTGCCAGCAGTGTCCCAGGGCGGGAGCTTCCCTACGAGCAGTACTTC
>.|TRBJ2-7|TRBV27|.
CASRNRDGSYEQYF
TGTGCCAGCAGGAACCGGGACGGCTCCTACGAGCAGTACTTC
>.|TRBJ2-7|TRBV11-3|.
CASSLGFSSYEQYF
TGTGCCAGCAGCTTAGGTTTTAGTTCCTACGAGCAGTACTTC
>.|TRBJ2-3|TRBV6-6|.
CASSYAGVSADTQYF
TGTGCCAGCAGTTACGCCGGGGTCTCTGCGGATACGCAGTATTTT
>.|TRBJ2-4|TRBV4-2|.
CASSQEHTGTKNIQYF
TGTGCCAGCAGCCAAGAACATACAGGGACCAAAAACATTCAGTACTTC
>few|TRBJ2-7|TRBV7-6|.
CASSPMDGEQYF
TGTGCCAGCAGCCCAATGGACGGCGAGCAGTACTTC
>few|TRBJ2-7|TRBV28|.
CASSLSGTEGGEQYF
TGTGCCAGCAGTTTATCTGGCACGGAAGGGGGCGAGCAGTACTTC
>.|TRBJ2-1|TRBV7-9|.
CASSPHRNEQFF
TGTGCCAGCAGCCCCCACCGCAATGAGCAGTTCTTC
>.|TRBJ2-3|TRBV30|.
CAWRLRDTQYF
TGTGCCTGGAGATTAAGGGATACGCAGTATTTT
>.|TRBJ2-7|TRBV15|TRBD1
CATRGTGSYEQYF
TGTGCCACCAGGGGGACAGGTTCCTACGAGCAGTACTTC
>.|TRBJ1-2|TRBV29-1|.
CSVDSLYGYTF
TGCAGCGTGGACAGCCTCTATGGCTACACCTTC
>.|TRBJ2-1|TRBV4-1|.
CASSQDHSPYNEQFF
TGCGCCAGCAGCCAAGATCACAGCCCCTACAATGAGCAGTTCTTC
>few|TRBJ2-1|TRBV9|TRBD2
CASSEGSSGRGNEQFF
TGTGCCAGCAGCGAGGGATCTAGCGGGAGAGGTAATGAGCAGTTCTTC
>.|TRBJ2-3|TRBV5-1|.
CASGQIAESTDTQYF
TGCGCCAGCGGTCAAATAGCGGAATCCACAGATACGCAGTATTTT
>.|TRBJ2-4|TRBV13|.
CASSPGTTANIQYF
TGTGCCAGCAGCCCGGGGACGACGGCAAACATTCAGTACTTC
>once|TRBJ2-1|TRBV12-3/TRBV12-4|TRBD1
CASSGTGARSSYNEQFF
TGTGCCAGCAGCGGGACAGGGGCCCGGAGCTCCTACAATGAGCAGTTCTTC